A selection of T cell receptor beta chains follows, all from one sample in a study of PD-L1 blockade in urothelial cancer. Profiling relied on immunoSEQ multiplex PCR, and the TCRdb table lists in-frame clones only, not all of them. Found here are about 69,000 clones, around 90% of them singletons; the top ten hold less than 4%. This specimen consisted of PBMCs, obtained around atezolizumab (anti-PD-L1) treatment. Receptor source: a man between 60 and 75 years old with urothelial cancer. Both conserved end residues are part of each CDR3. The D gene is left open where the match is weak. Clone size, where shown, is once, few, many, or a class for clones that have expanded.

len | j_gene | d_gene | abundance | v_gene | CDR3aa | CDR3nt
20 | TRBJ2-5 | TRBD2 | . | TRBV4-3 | CASSQDYVTGLGGRLETQYF | TGCGCCAGCAGCCAAGATTACGTGACAGGTTTGGGCGGGAGGTTAGAGACCCAGTACTTC
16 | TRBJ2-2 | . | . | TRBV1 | CTSGLAGGCGAGELFF | TGCACAAGCGGACTAGCGGGAGGGTGTGGGGCCGGGGAGCTGTTTTTT
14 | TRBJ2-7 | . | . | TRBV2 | CASLRAGRDSEQYF | TGTGCCAGCCTAAGAGCCGGACGGGACTCTGAGCAGTACTTC
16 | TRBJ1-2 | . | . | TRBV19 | CASSIAAPRPNYGYTF | TGTGCCAGTAGTATTGCGGCTCCAAGACCTAACTATGGCTACACCTTC
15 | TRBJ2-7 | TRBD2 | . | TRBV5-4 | CASSSLAGGPHEQYF | TGTGCCAGCAGCTCTCTGGCGGGAGGGCCCCACGAGCAGTACTTC
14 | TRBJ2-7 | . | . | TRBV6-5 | CASSYDRGPYEQYF | TGTGCCAGCAGTTACGATCGGGGTCCCTACGAGCAGTACTTC
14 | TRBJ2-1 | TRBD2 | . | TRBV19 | CASNSGNSYNEQFF | TGTGCCAGTAATAGCGGGAACTCCTACAATGAGCAGTTCTTC
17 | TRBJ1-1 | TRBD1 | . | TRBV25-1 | CASSEYRLRGRRTEAFF | TGTGCCAGCAGTGAATATAGGCTCAGGGGGCGGCGGACTGAAGCTTTCTTT
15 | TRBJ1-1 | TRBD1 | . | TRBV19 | CASSWGGTGNTEAFF | TGTGCCAGTAGTTGGGGAGGGACAGGCAACACTGAAGCTTTCTTT
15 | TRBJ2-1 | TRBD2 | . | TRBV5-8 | CASSAGLAPNNEQFF | TGTGCCAGCAGCGCGGGACTAGCGCCTAACAATGAGCAGTTCTTC
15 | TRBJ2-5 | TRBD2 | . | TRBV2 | CASSVNGGVQETQYF | TGTGCCAGCAGTGTAAACGGGGGGGTGCAAGAGACCCAGTACTTC
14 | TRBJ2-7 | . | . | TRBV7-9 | CASSSLDTNYEQYF | TGTGCCAGCAGCTCCTTGGACACGAACTACGAGCAGTACTTC
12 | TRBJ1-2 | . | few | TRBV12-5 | CASAQEDYGYTF | TGTGCTAGTGCCCAGGAGGACTATGGCTACACCTTC
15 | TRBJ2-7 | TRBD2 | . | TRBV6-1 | CASTSTSGRLYEQYF | TGTGCCAGCACCTCCACTAGCGGGAGGTTGTACGAGCAGTACTTC
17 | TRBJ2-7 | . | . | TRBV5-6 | CASSFKTPGTFGYEQYF | TGTGCCAGCAGCTTCAAAACGCCCGGGACATTCGGCTACGAGCAGTACTTC
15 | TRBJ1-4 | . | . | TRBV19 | CASTDTPSLNEKLFF | TGTGCCAGTACAGACACTCCCAGCCTTAATGAAAAACTGTTTTTT
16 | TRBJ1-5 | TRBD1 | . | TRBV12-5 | CASGLVIGTGVQPQHF | TGTGCTAGTGGTTTGGTAATTGGGACAGGGGTTCAGCCCCAGCATTTT
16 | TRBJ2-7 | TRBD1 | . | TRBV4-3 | CASSQEGQGTYYEQYF | TGCGCCAGCAGCCAAGAGGGACAGGGGACTTACTACGAGCAGTACTTC
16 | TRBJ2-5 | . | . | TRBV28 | CASITTGQSPGETQYF | TGTGCCAGCATTACCACAGGGCAATCCCCGGGGGAGACCCAGTACTTC